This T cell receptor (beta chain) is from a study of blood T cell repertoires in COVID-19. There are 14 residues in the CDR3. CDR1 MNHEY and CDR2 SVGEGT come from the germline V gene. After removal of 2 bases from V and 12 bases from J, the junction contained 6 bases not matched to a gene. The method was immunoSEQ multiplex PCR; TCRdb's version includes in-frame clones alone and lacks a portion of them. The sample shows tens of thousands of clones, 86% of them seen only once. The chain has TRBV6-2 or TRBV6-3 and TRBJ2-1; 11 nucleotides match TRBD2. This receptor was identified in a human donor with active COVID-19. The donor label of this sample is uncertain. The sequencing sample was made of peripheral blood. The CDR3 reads CASSYGLAGGGQFF. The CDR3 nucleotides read TGTGCCAGCAGTTACGGACTAGCGGGTGGTGGGCAGTTCTTC.